Below are 8 T cell receptor beta chains sequenced from a single sample in a study of CD8 T cells in Susac syndrome. Reverse transcription of 0.5 to 1 ug RNA was carried out with random hexamers. Using its own MiXCR run on the immunoSEQ multiplex PCR reads, TCRdb lists one record per CDR3 protein. Of about 210,000 distinct CDR3 sequences detected, about 95% appear once; the ten largest clones hold roughly 0.1%. The source material was CD4+ T cells from PBMCs. These TCRs come from a human donor with multiple sclerosis.

The count of this clonotype is one. The V call is TRBV7-9, the J call TRBJ2-5; tentatively, D is TRBD1 or TRBD2 (6 bases each). CDR1 is SEHNR and CDR2 is FQNEAQ in the germline V gene (reference sequence). The CDR3 consists of 15 residues. V was clipped by 5 bases and J by 5 bases, with 18 bases between them. The CDR3 loop is CASSVRGGSAETQYF. The CDR3 DNA reads as TGTGCCAGCAGCGTTAGAGGGGGGTCAGCCGAGACCCAGTACTTC.

CDR3 nucleotide sequence: TGTGCCAGCAGCCTCCGGAATCCGGGGCTTCAAGAGACCCAGTACTTC. Its translation is CASSLRNPGLQETQYF. V and J are TRBV3-1 and TRBJ2-5; D is perhaps TRBD1 or TRBD2 (5 bases each). In germline, CDR1 is LGHDT, CDR2 YNNKEL (reference sequence). This CDR3 region has 16 residues. Trimming cost V 4 bases and J 2 bases, with 17 bases left between them.

The chain recombines TRBV29-1 with TRBJ1-2; 8 positions match TRBD1. CDR1 SQVTM and CDR2 ANQGSEA come from the germline V gene. V was pared by 4 bases and J by 4 bases, with 11 bases of the junction left unmatched. The CDR3 has 15 amino acids. The CDR3, as DNA: TGCAGCGTTGCACCCAGGACAGGGCAGGCCTATGGCTACACCTTC. As protein: CSVAPRTGQAYGYTF. The variable domain in full, with the rest retrieved from reference TRBV29-1 and TRBJ1-2, is SAVISQKPSRDICQRGTSLTIQCQVDSQVTMMFWYRQQPGQSLTLIATANQGSEATYESGFVIDKFPISRPNLTFSTLTVSNMSPEDSSIYLCSVAPRTGQAYGYTFGSGTRLTVV.

The V and J genes are TRBV29-1 and TRBJ2-7, with D unresolved. This CDR3 has 13 amino acids. Per the germline V gene, CDR1 is SQVTM and CDR2 is ANQGSEA. V gave up 4 bases and J gave up 7 bases, with 17 bases separating them. The CDR3 region has the DNA TGCAGCGTTGTGTCACGGATCTCCGGGGAGCAGTACTTC. Protein product: CSVVSRISGEQYF.

The chain couples TRBV23-1 to TRBJ2-5, with D maybe TRBD1 (6 bases). TRBV23-1 carries the ORF label, with uncertain function. The V gene lost 8 bases and the J gene lost 1 base, with 14 bases spanning the gap. CDR3 length equals 14 residues. CDR3 region: CASGSDRSQETQYF. CDR3 nucleotides: TGCGCCAGCGGTTCCGACAGGTCCCAAGAGACCCAGTACTTC.

The chain uses TRBV28 and TRBJ2-1, with 7 bases that match TRBD2. V was pared by 3 bases and J by 8 bases, with 10 bases of the junction left unmatched. This CDR3 has 15 amino acids. CDR1 is MDHEN, CDR2 SYDVKM, per germline. The CDR3 is CASSLARAGFYEQFF. The CDR3 bases are TGTGCCAGCAGTTTGGCCCGAGCGGGGTTCTATGAGCAGTTCTTC.

The rearrangement uses TRBV25-1 and TRBJ2-3; TRBD2 agrees at 9 bases. The trim removed 3 bases at V and 2 bases at J, leaving 6 bases unmatched. CDR3 length: 16 residues. Germline V gene sequence: CDR1 MGHDK, CDR2 SYGVNS. Here the CDR3 reads CASSDSAGGATDTQYF. The DNA for the CDR3 is TGTGCCAGCAGTGATTCAGCGGGAGGAGCCACAGATACGCAGTATTTT.

In this sample, this clonotype turned up once. This sequence joins TRBV3-1 and TRBJ2-1; 7 bases line up with TRBD2. The germline V gene encodes CDR1 LGHDT and CDR2 YNNKEL (reference sequence). After removal of 1 base from V and 7 bases from J, the junction contained 4 bases not matched to a gene. The CDR3 totals 14 residues. The CDR3 bases are TGTGCCAGCAGCCAAGCGGGAGGAGGGAATGAGCAGTTCTTC. Its protein is CASSQAGGGNEQFF.